These T cell receptor beta chains were read from a single sample in a study of blood T cell repertoires in COVID-19. Produced via immunoSEQ multiplex PCR; TCRdb's table is partial and in-frame only. The sample holds about 150,000 clones; around 89% are singletons and the top ten take roughly 12%. Sequenced input: peripheral blood. These receptors were collected from a man aged 18 to 30 with COVID-19, enrolled during active disease. CDR3s include the opening cysteine and the closing phenylalanine or tryptophan. D genes are given only for firm matches. Some rows mark clone size as missing; the rest say once, few, many or name a class of expanded clone.

CDR3 protein: CASSSHSREGRDTQYF
CDR3 DNA: TGTGCCAGCAGCTCCCACTCGCGGGAGGGCCGAGATACGCAGTATTTT
V gene: TRBV6-2/TRBV6-3
D gene: TRBD2
J gene: TRBJ2-3
CDR3 length: 16
clone size: once

CDR3 protein: CASSQDLFLAGPQYF
CDR3 DNA: TGCGCCAGCAGCCAAGACTTATTCCTAGCGGGACCGCAGTATTTT
V gene: TRBV4-3
D gene: TRBD2
J gene: TRBJ2-3
CDR3 length: 15
clone size: few

CDR3 protein: CASSFPTSGNTIYF
CDR3 DNA: TGTGCCAGCAGTTTCCCTACCTCTGGAAACACCATATATTTT
V gene: TRBV28
D gene: .
J gene: TRBJ1-3
CDR3 length: 14
clone size: once

CDR3 protein: CASSPLGPNEQFF
CDR3 DNA: TGTGCCAGCAGCCCACTAGGGCCCAATGAGCAGTTCTTC
V gene: TRBV7-2
D gene: .
J gene: TRBJ2-1
CDR3 length: 13
clone size: few

CDR3 protein: CASSYGTGGGRNQPQHF
CDR3 DNA: TGTGCCAGCAGTTACGGCACAGGGGGCGGGCGCAATCAGCCCCAGCATTTT
V gene: TRBV6-2/TRBV6-3
D gene: TRBD1
J gene: TRBJ1-5
CDR3 length: 17
clone size: .

CDR3 protein: CASSHRGYTIYF
CDR3 DNA: TGTGCCAGCAGCCACAGGGGTTATACCATATATTTT
V gene: TRBV14
D gene: .
J gene: TRBJ1-3
CDR3 length: 12
clone size: .

CDR3 protein: CASSLAPREQYF
CDR3 DNA: TGTGCCAGCAGCTTAGCCCCCAGGGAGCAGTATTTT
V gene: TRBV7-2
D gene: .
J gene: TRBJ2-3
CDR3 length: 12
clone size: .

CDR3 protein: CASSRVGGAGENNEQFF
CDR3 DNA: TGTGCCAGCAGCAGGGTAGGTGGGGCGGGGGAAAACAATGAGCAGTTCTTC
V gene: TRBV21-1
D gene: .
J gene: TRBJ2-1
CDR3 length: 17
clone size: .

CDR3 protein: CASSSLTGLYGYTF
CDR3 DNA: TGTGCCAGCAGTTCCCTCACAGGGCTCTATGGCTACACCTTC
V gene: TRBV6-5
D gene: .
J gene: TRBJ1-2
CDR3 length: 14
clone size: .

CDR3 protein: CASSFEGWGAMTYEQYF
CDR3 DNA: TGTGCCAGCAGCTTTGAAGGGTGGGGCGCGATGACCTACGAGCAGTACTTC
V gene: TRBV11-2
D gene: .
J gene: TRBJ2-7
CDR3 length: 17
clone size: .

CDR3 protein: CAWSVAGGRRIDEQFF
CDR3 DNA: TGTGCCTGGAGTGTTGCGGGCGGGAGGAGAATTGACGAGCAGTTCTTC
V gene: TRBV30
D gene: TRBD2
J gene: TRBJ2-1
CDR3 length: 16
clone size: once

CDR3 protein: CASSTAGASGRGEQYF
CDR3 DNA: TGTGCCAGCAGCACAGCGGGCGCTAGCGGGAGAGGCGAGCAGTACTTC
V gene: TRBV7-2
D gene: TRBD2
J gene: TRBJ2-7
CDR3 length: 16
clone size: .

CDR3 protein: CASSEGARSPLHF
CDR3 DNA: TGCGCCAGCAGCGAGGGGGCTCGCTCACCCCTCCACTTT
V gene: TRBV10-2
D gene: TRBD1
J gene: TRBJ1-6
CDR3 length: 13
clone size: .

CDR3 protein: CASSLVVGGPGNTEAFF
CDR3 DNA: TGTGCCAGCAGCTTGGTCGTCGGGGGGCCAGGGAACACTGAAGCTTTCTTT
V gene: TRBV5-6
D gene: .
J gene: TRBJ1-1
CDR3 length: 17
clone size: .

CDR3 protein: CASSLKSGLNQPQHF
CDR3 DNA: TGTGCCAGCAGTTTAAAGTCGGGGTTGAATCAGCCCCAGCATTTT
V gene: TRBV27
D gene: .
J gene: TRBJ1-5
CDR3 length: 15
clone size: .

CDR3 protein: CASTFSGTAYNEQFF
CDR3 DNA: TGTGCCAGCACCTTTAGCGGGACCGCCTACAATGAGCAGTTCTTC
V gene: TRBV11-2
D gene: TRBD2
J gene: TRBJ2-1
CDR3 length: 15
clone size: .

CDR3 protein: CASSRGTGGISGYTF
CDR3 DNA: TGTGCCAGCAGCCGGGGGACAGGGGGGATTAGTGGCTACACCTTC
V gene: TRBV6-5
D gene: TRBD1
J gene: TRBJ1-2
CDR3 length: 15
clone size: .

CDR3 protein: CATGLAVYNEQFF
CDR3 DNA: TGTGCCACCGGACTAGCGGTTTACAATGAGCAGTTCTTC
V gene: TRBV10-3
D gene: TRBD2
J gene: TRBJ2-1
CDR3 length: 13
clone size: .

CDR3 protein: CASSLQGPYNEQFF
CDR3 DNA: TGCGCCAGCAGCTTGCAGGGTCCCTACAATGAGCAGTTCTTC
V gene: TRBV5-1
D gene: .
J gene: TRBJ2-1
CDR3 length: 14
clone size: .

CDR3 protein: CASSYNRVRNQPQHF
CDR3 DNA: TGTGCCAGCAGTTACAACAGGGTAAGGAATCAGCCCCAGCATTTT
V gene: TRBV6-2/TRBV6-3
D gene: .
J gene: TRBJ1-5
CDR3 length: 15
clone size: .

CDR3 protein: CASSQRGRGSTDTQYF
CDR3 DNA: TGTGCCAGCAGCCAACGAGGGAGGGGGAGCACAGATACGCAGTATTTT
V gene: TRBV14
D gene: .
J gene: TRBJ2-3
CDR3 length: 16
clone size: .

CDR3 protein: CASSFQDRTYEQYF
CDR3 DNA: TGTGCCAGCAGCTTTCAGGACAGAACCTACGAGCAGTACTTC
V gene: TRBV5-8
D gene: .
J gene: TRBJ2-7
CDR3 length: 14
clone size: .

CDR3 protein: CATSALTGGVETDTQYF
CDR3 DNA: TGTGCCACCAGTGCCCTGACGGGGGGCGTTGAAACAGATACGCAGTATTTT
V gene: TRBV24-1
D gene: .
J gene: TRBJ2-3
CDR3 length: 17
clone size: .

CDR3 protein: CASSFYSGRGNTGELFF
CDR3 DNA: TGTGCCAGCAGCTTTTATAGCGGGAGGGGGAACACCGGGGAGCTGTTTTTT
V gene: TRBV5-4
D gene: TRBD2
J gene: TRBJ2-2
CDR3 length: 17
clone size: .

CDR3 protein: CASSLGRSMNTEAFF
CDR3 DNA: TGTGCCAGCAGCTTAGGCAGGTCAATGAACACTGAAGCTTTCTTT
V gene: TRBV13
D gene: .
J gene: TRBJ1-1
CDR3 length: 15
clone size: few

CDR3 protein: CARSLGHENSPLHF
CDR3 DNA: TGTGCCAGAAGCTTGGGACATGAGAATTCACCCCTCCACTTT
V gene: TRBV5-3
D gene: .
J gene: TRBJ1-6
CDR3 length: 14
clone size: .

CDR3 protein: CASSVGGLAGRAYNEQFF
CDR3 DNA: TGTGCCAGCAGCGTAGGAGGACTAGCGGGGAGGGCCTACAATGAGCAGTTCTTC
V gene: TRBV9
D gene: TRBD2
J gene: TRBJ2-1
CDR3 length: 18
clone size: .

CDR3 protein: CASSPQDPAGIYEQYF
CDR3 DNA: TGTGCCAGCAGTCCCCAAGATCCAGCGGGTATTTACGAGCAGTACTTC
V gene: TRBV27
D gene: .
J gene: TRBJ2-7
CDR3 length: 16
clone size: .

CDR3 protein: CASSDRGGSDEQFF
CDR3 DNA: TGTGCCAGCAGTGACCGGGGCGGGAGTGATGAGCAGTTCTTC
V gene: TRBV6-4
D gene: TRBD2
J gene: TRBJ2-1
CDR3 length: 14
clone size: .

CDR3 protein: CASGGGGYNEQFF
CDR3 DNA: TGTGCCAGCGGGGGAGGCGGCTACAATGAGCAGTTCTTC
V gene: TRBV28
D gene: .
J gene: TRBJ2-1
CDR3 length: 13
clone size: .

CDR3 protein: CAWSAGLAGRSDTQYF
CDR3 DNA: TGTGCCTGGAGTGCGGGGCTAGCGGGTCGATCAGATACGCAGTATTTT
V gene: TRBV30
D gene: TRBD2
J gene: TRBJ2-3
CDR3 length: 16
clone size: .

CDR3 protein: CAWSVIGGIPIIYNEQFF
CDR3 DNA: TGTGCCTGGAGTGTAATCGGGGGTATCCCCATCATCTACAATGAGCAGTTCTTC
V gene: TRBV30
D gene: .
J gene: TRBJ2-1
CDR3 length: 18
clone size: .

CDR3 protein: CASSGSISRDTQYF
CDR3 DNA: TGCGCCAGCAGTGGGAGTATTTCGAGGGATACGCAGTATTTT
V gene: TRBV10-1
D gene: .
J gene: TRBJ2-3
CDR3 length: 14
clone size: .

CDR3 protein: CASGGRGYGYTF
CDR3 DNA: TGTGCCAGCGGGGGCAGGGGGTATGGCTACACCTTC
V gene: TRBV6-5
D gene: TRBD1
J gene: TRBJ1-2
CDR3 length: 12
clone size: .

CDR3 protein: CASSQTSSTNEKLLF
CDR3 DNA: TGCGCCAGCAGCCAGACCAGCTCAACTAATGAAAAACTGCTTTTT
V gene: TRBV4-3
D gene: .
J gene: TRBJ1-4
CDR3 length: 15
clone size: .

CDR3 protein: CAWSRGQLSGKLLF
CDR3 DNA: TGTGCCTGGAGCCGTGGACAGTTAAGCGGAAAACTGCTTTTT
V gene: TRBV30
D gene: .
J gene: TRBJ1-4
CDR3 length: 14
clone size: many

CDR3 protein: CASRPNWGWDEQYF
CDR3 DNA: TGTGCCAGCAGACCGAATTGGGGCTGGGACGAGCAGTACTTC
V gene: TRBV2
D gene: .
J gene: TRBJ2-7
CDR3 length: 14
clone size: .

CDR3 protein: CASSLRRGTDTQYF
CDR3 DNA: TGTGCCAGCAGCTTACGGAGGGGCACAGATACGCAGTATTTT
V gene: TRBV7-9
D gene: .
J gene: TRBJ2-3
CDR3 length: 14
clone size: .

CDR3 protein: CASSLTGGYNEQFF
CDR3 DNA: TGTGCCAGCAGCCTAACGGGGGGATACAATGAGCAGTTCTTC
V gene: TRBV11-2
D gene: TRBD2
J gene: TRBJ2-1
CDR3 length: 14
clone size: .

CDR3 protein: CAITPDRDYGYTF
CDR3 DNA: TGTGCCATCACCCCGGACAGGGACTATGGCTACACCTTC
V gene: TRBV10-3
D gene: TRBD1
J gene: TRBJ1-2
CDR3 length: 13
clone size: few

CDR3 protein: CASSPRTSGSGQFF
CDR3 DNA: TGTGCCAGCAGCCCGAGGACTAGCGGCTCTGGGCAGTTCTTC
V gene: TRBV9
D gene: TRBD2
J gene: TRBJ2-1
CDR3 length: 14
clone size: .

CDR3 protein: CASNPGLAGAYYPGELFF
CDR3 DNA: TGTGCCAGCAATCCGGGACTAGCGGGAGCTTATTACCCCGGGGAGCTGTTTTTT
V gene: TRBV2
D gene: TRBD2
J gene: TRBJ2-2
CDR3 length: 18
clone size: .

CDR3 protein: CASSATSGSTDTQYF
CDR3 DNA: TGTGCCAGCAGCGCGACTAGCGGGAGCACAGATACGCAGTATTTT
V gene: TRBV9
D gene: TRBD2
J gene: TRBJ2-3
CDR3 length: 15
clone size: .

CDR3 protein: CASSLGIHEKLFF
CDR3 DNA: TGTGCCAGCAGTCTCGGGATCCATGAAAAACTGTTTTTT
V gene: TRBV28
D gene: .
J gene: TRBJ1-4
CDR3 length: 13
clone size: .

CDR3 protein: CSVVTSKETQYF
CDR3 DNA: TGCAGCGTTGTAACTAGTAAGGAGACCCAGTACTTC
V gene: TRBV29-1
D gene: .
J gene: TRBJ2-5
CDR3 length: 12
clone size: .

CDR3 protein: CASSPRTSLYTGELFF
CDR3 DNA: TGTGCCAGCAGTCCTCGGACTAGCCTTTACACCGGGGAGCTGTTTTTT
V gene: TRBV27
D gene: TRBD2
J gene: TRBJ2-2
CDR3 length: 16
clone size: .

CDR3 protein: CASRLAGTSGTDTQYF
CDR3 DNA: TGTGCAAGTCGCTTAGCGGGGACTAGCGGCACAGATACGCAGTATTTT
V gene: TRBV12-2
D gene: .
J gene: TRBJ2-3
CDR3 length: 16
clone size: .

CDR3 protein: CASRTGVGGETQYF
CDR3 DNA: TGTGCCAGCAGAACAGGGGTAGGCGGGGAGACCCAGTACTTC
V gene: TRBV6-5
D gene: TRBD1
J gene: TRBJ2-5
CDR3 length: 14
clone size: .

CDR3 protein: CASSFGTDSYEQYF
CDR3 DNA: TGTGCCAGCAGCTTCGGGACAGACTCCTACGAGCAGTACTTC
V gene: TRBV5-5
D gene: TRBD1
J gene: TRBJ2-7
CDR3 length: 14
clone size: .

CDR3 protein: CASQTGTLVDEQYF
CDR3 DNA: TGCGCCAGTCAAACCGGGACATTGGTTGACGAGCAGTACTTC
V gene: TRBV10-1
D gene: .
J gene: TRBJ2-7
CDR3 length: 14
clone size: few